Below, 10 T cell receptor beta chains from the same sample are listed, as sequenced in a study of blood T cell repertoires in COVID-19. Generated by immunoSEQ multiplex PCR, the TCRdb table keeps only in-frame clones and is missing some. In the table there are a few hundred thousand clones, 75% to 90% of which are singletons. Sequenced sample: peripheral blood. These receptors all stem from a woman of 80 years or more with COVID-19, enrolled during active disease.

This chain joins TRBV19 and TRBJ1-5, with 7 bases fitting TRBD1. After removal of 7 bases from V and 6 bases from J, the junction contained 9 bases not matched to a gene. The germline V gene has CDR1 LNHDA and CDR2 SQIVND (reference sequence). The length of the CDR3 is 14 residues. The CDR3 coding sequence is TGTGCCAGTATCGACAGGGCGGAGGGTCAGCCCCAGCATTTT. This encodes CASIDRAEGQPQHF.

The V and J genes are TRBV5-6 and TRBJ2-2, with 9 bases fitting TRBD2. This CDR3 has 17 amino acids. Germline trimming cut 1 base from V and 4 bases from J; bases unmatched to any gene: 8. Germline V CDR1 and CDR2: SGHDT, YYEEEE. This chain's CDR3 is CASSLIGAGGSTGELFF. The CDR3 DNA sequence: TGTGCCAGCAGCTTGATTGGAGCGGGGGGATCCACCGGGGAGCTGTTTTTT.

This chain uses TRBV3-1 (or the pseudogene TRBV3-2) with TRBJ2-5, with D possibly being TRBD2 (6 bases). Germline assignment: CDR1 LGHDT and CDR2 YNNKEL (reference sequence). Trimming took 4 bases from V and 5 from J, leaving 20 bases between them. The CDR3 runs to 16 residues. This chain's CDR3 is CASSRKAPGGLETQYF. In nucleotides, the CDR3 is TGTGCCAGCAGCCGAAAAGCCCCCGGGGGACTGGAGACCCAGTACTTC.

The J gene is TRBJ1-5, the V gene TRBV2, with D unclear. The CDR3 consists of 12 residues. Trimming removed 0 bases at V and 13 bases at J, with 10 bases between. Germline V gene sequence: CDR1 SNHLY, CDR2 FYNNEI. Here the CDR3 reads CASSEALSDQHF. CDR3 in DNA: TGTGCCAGCAGTGAAGCCCTGAGCGATCAGCATTTT.

V and J are TRBV9 and TRBJ2-1; 11 bases are shared with TRBD1. V lost 3 bases, J lost 8 bases, and 10 bases stayed unmatched. Looked up from germline, CDR1 is SGDLS and CDR2 is YYNGEE. This CDR3 comprises 16 residues. The DNA for the CDR3 is TGTGCCAGCAGCGAAGCCGGGACAGGGGGGACGGATGAGCAGTTCTTC. This translates into CASSEAGTGGTDEQFF.

V is TRBV7-9 and J is TRBJ2-1; D is perhaps TRBD2 (5 bases). V lost 5 bases and J 5 bases, leaving 7 bases between the germline ends. Germline CDR1 is SEHNR and CDR2 is FQNEAQ (reference sequence). The CDR3 sequence is 12 residues long. This CDR3 is CASSRGDNEQFF. The DNA for the CDR3 is TGTGCCAGCAGCCGGGGTGACAATGAGCAGTTCTTC.

This sequence joins TRBV19 and TRBJ2-1, with TRBD2 matching over 13 bases. Germline-derived CDR1 and CDR2 are LNHDA and SQIVND (reference sequence). The CDR3 spans 15 residues. V trimming: 4 bases; J trimming: 7 bases; junction bases outside the gene matches: 4. This CDR3 reads CASSKLAGGQNEQFF. In nucleotides, the CDR3 is TGTGCCAGTAGTAAACTAGCGGGGGGGCAGAATGAGCAGTTCTTC.

The gene calls are TRBV19 and TRBJ1-5; tentative D call: TRBD1 (5 bases). The CDR3 is 16 amino acids. Germline CDR1 is LNHDA and CDR2 is SQIVND (reference sequence). The V and J ends lost 5 bases and 4 bases respectively, with 18 bases between them. The CDR3 is CASSRDSRGGNQPQHF. The CDR3 nucleotides read TGTGCCAGTAGTCGGGACTCCCGCGGGGGAAATCAGCCCCAGCATTTT.

In its sample, this clone was seen once. V gene TRBV5-6 combines with J gene TRBJ1-2; TRBD1 might be the D (5 bases). Deletions cut 4 bases from V and 4 bases from J, with 11 bases between. The CDR3 runs to 13 residues. Germline V gene data show CDR1 as SGHDT and CDR2 as YYEEEE. CDR3 region: CASSPLGVYGYTF. The CDR3 DNA sequence: TGTGCCAGCAGCCCGCTAGGGGTCTATGGCTACACCTTC.

The rearrangement links TRBV29-1 to TRBJ2-7, with 7 positions matching TRBD2. After removal of 4 bases from V and 2 bases from J, the junction contained 5 bases not matched to a gene. The CDR3 is 13 amino acids. Per the germline V gene, CDR1 is SQVTM and CDR2 is ANQGSEA. This CDR3 is CSVGGGRAYEQYF. As DNA, the CDR3 is TGCAGCGTTGGCGGCGGGAGAGCCTACGAGCAGTACTTC.